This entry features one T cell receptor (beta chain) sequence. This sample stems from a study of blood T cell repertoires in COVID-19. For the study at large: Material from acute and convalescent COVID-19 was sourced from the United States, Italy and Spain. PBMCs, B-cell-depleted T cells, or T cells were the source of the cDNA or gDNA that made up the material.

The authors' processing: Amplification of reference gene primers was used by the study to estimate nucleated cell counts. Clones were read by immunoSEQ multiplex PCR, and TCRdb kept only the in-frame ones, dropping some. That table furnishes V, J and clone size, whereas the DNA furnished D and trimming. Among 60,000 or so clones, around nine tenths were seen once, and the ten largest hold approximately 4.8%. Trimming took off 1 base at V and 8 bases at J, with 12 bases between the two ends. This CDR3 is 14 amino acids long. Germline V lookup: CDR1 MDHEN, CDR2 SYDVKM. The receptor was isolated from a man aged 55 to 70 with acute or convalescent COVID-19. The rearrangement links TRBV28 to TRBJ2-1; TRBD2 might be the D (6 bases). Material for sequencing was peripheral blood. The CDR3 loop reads CASSLFGRGDEQFF. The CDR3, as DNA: TGTGCCAGCAGTTTATTCGGGCGGGGCGATGAGCAGTTCTTC.